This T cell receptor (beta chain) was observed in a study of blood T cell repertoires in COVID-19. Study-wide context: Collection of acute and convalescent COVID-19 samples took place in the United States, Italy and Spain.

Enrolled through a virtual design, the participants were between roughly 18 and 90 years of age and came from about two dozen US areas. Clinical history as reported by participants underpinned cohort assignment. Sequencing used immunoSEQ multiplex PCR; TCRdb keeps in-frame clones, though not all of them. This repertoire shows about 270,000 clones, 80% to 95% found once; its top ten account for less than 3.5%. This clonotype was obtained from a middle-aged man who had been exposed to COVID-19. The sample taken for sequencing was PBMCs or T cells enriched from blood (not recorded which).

This CDR3 reads CASTTELAGFREQYF. CDR3 bases: TGTGCCAGCACAACCGAACTAGCGGGGTTCCGCGAGCAGTACTTC. The rearrangement links TRBV2 to TRBJ2-7; TRBD2 matches 10 bases. Losses at the gene ends were 7 bases for V and 6 bases for J; bases not matched to a gene: 12. The CDR3 consists of 15 residues. Germline CDR1 and CDR2: SNHLY and FYNNEI.